The entry below describes one TCR beta chain. The sample originates from a study of blood T cell repertoires in COVID-19. Study background: Some COVID-19 samples were acute and others convalescent; all came from the United States, Italy and Spain.

The CDR3 is 14 residues long. Source study methods: Reference gene primer amplification gave estimated nucleated cell counts. Profiling relied on immunoSEQ multiplex PCR, and the TCRdb table lists in-frame clones only, not all of them. D and trimming were read from the DNA, whereas the V and J calls and clone size are those reported in that table. The table shows under 350,000 clones, with approximately 83% occurring only once. The chain recombines TRBV21-1 with TRBJ2-7; TRBD1 is the table's D call, not checked against the DNA. TRBV21-1 is classified as a pseudogene. The receptor was derived from a woman between 45 and 65 years old who had recovered from COVID-19. The sequenced sample consisted of peripheral blood. CDR3 DNA sequence: TGTGCCAGCAGCATGGCAGGGCGGACGTACGAGCAGTACTTC. It encodes CASSMAGRTYEQYF.